The TCR beta chain under discussion was sequenced for a study of blood T cells in healthy people across ages. Study observations and caveats: Researchers judged that diversity estimates from one million T cells fell short of true values.

V trimming: 0 bases; J trimming: 5 bases; junction bases outside the gene matches: 6. CDR1 and CDR2 from the germline V gene are SGHTA and FQGNSA. The CDR3 has 15 amino acids. A second PCR, run for roughly 7 to 11 cycles, used a sample-barcoded 5' primer plus a J-beta primer mix. TCRdb reanalysed the 5' RACE reads using MiXCR and keeps one entry per CDR3 protein. The sample has 650,000 to 1,000,000 distinct CDR3 sequences, 30% to 45% seen once; the top ten hold 10% to 15%. Note on this clonotype: What it recognizes is unknown.

The specimen sequenced was blood. The receptor's source is a young man in good health. This chain joins TRBV7-2 and TRBJ2-5; 7 bases are a match to TRBD2. Here the CDR3 reads CASSLAGGPRETQYF. The DNA of the CDR3 is TGTGCCAGCAGCTTAGCGGGAGGGCCACGGGAGACCCAGTACTTC.